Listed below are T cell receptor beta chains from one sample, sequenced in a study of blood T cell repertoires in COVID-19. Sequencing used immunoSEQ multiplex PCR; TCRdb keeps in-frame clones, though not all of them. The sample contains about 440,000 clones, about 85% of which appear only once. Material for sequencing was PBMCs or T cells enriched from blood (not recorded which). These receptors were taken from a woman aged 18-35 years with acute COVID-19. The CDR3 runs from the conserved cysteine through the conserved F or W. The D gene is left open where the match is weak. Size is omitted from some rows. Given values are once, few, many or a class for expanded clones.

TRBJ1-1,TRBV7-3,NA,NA,CASSFGHSNTEAFF,TGTGCCAGCAGCTTCGGACATTCGAACACTGAAGCTTTCTTT
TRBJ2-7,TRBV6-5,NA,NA,CASTTLGGYEQYF,TGTGCCAGCACCACACTAGGGGGCTACGAGCAGTACTTC
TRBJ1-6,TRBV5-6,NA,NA,CASSGGTPLHF,TGTGCCAGCTCCGGTGGTACACCCCTCCACTTT
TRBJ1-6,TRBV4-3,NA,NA,CASSQEGGGLGSPLHF,TGCGCCAGCAGCCAAGAGGGGGGCGGACTAGGGTCACCCCTCCACTTT
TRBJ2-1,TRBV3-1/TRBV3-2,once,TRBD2,CASSPLAGGPVEQFF,TGTGCCAGCAGCCCACTAGCGGGAGGGCCGGTTGAGCAGTTCTTC
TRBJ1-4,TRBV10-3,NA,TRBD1,CAIRLGQGVGEKLFF,TGTGCCATCAGGCTGGGACAGGGTGTTGGCGAAAAACTGTTTTTT
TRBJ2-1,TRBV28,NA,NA,CASSSLGGLNEQFF,TGTGCCAGCAGTTCCCTGGGGGGGCTGAATGAGCAGTTCTTC
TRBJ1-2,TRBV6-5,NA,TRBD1,CASRAGTGFGGYTF,TGTGCCAGCAGAGCCGGGACAGGGTTTGGCGGCTACACCTTC
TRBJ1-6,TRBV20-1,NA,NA,CSASQGPGEGSPLHF,TGCAGTGCCAGTCAGGGTCCAGGGGAGGGTTCACCCCTCCACTTT
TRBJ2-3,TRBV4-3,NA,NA,CASSQDSGQTDTQYF,TGCGCCAGCAGCCAAGATTCAGGACAGACAGATACGCAGTATTTT
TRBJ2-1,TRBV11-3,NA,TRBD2,CASSLDGSGGYNEQFF,TGTGCCAGCAGCTTAGATGGTAGCGGGGGCTACAATGAGCAGTTCTTC
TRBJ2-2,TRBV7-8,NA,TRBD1,CASSPDRAGGGELFF,TGTGCCAGCAGCCCAGACAGGGCTGGTGGAGGGGAGCTGTTTTTT
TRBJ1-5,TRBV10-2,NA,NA,CASSEGQRTQPQHF,TGCGCCAGCAGTGAGGGACAGAGGACCCAGCCCCAGCATTTT
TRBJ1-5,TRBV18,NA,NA,CASSPAGNQPQHF,TGTGCCAGCTCACCGGCGGGGAATCAGCCCCAGCATTTT
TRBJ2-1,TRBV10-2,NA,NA,CASSETSLGNEQFF,TGCGCCAGCAGTGAGACCTCCCTCGGGAATGAGCAGTTCTTC
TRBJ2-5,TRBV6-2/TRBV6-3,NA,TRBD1,CASSRQGETQYF,TGTGCCAGCAGTAGACAGGGAGAGACCCAGTACTTC
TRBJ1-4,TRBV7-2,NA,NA,CASSLRGGANEKLFF,TGTGCCAGCAGCTTACGGGGGGGGGCTAATGAAAAACTGTTTTTT
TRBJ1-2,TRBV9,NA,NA,CASSVTQGVGYTF,TGTGCCAGCAGCGTAACCCAGGGCGTCGGCTACACCTTC
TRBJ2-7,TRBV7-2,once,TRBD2,CASSDSGRSYEQYF,TGTGCCAGCAGCGATAGCGGGAGATCCTACGAGCAGTACTTC
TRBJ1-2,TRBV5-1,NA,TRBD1,CASSPADRGWYGYTF,TGCGCCAGCAGCCCAGCTGACAGGGGTTGGTATGGCTACACCTTC
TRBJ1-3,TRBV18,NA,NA,CASSRQSYSGNTIYF,TGTGCCAGCTCACGACAGTCGTACTCTGGAAACACCATATATTTT
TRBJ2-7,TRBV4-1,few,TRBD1,CASSQDKGTGQYF,TGCGCCAGCAGCCAAGATAAGGGGACAGGGCAGTACTTC
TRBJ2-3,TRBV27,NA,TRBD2,CASSPRPPAGGITDTQYF,TGTGCCAGCAGTCCCCGTCCCCCAGCGGGGGGCATCACAGATACGCAGTATTTT
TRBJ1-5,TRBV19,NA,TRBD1,CASSIPSRTGGGYQPQHF,TGTGCCAGTAGTATCCCCTCGCGGACAGGGGGAGGGTATCAGCCCCAGCATTTT
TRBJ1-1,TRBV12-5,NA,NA,CASARVGSEAFF,TGTGCTAGTGCGAGGGTGGGGTCTGAAGCTTTCTTT
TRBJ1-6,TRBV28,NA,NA,CASSLFFWGSGNSPLHF,TGTGCCAGCAGTTTATTTTTTTGGGGCAGTGGTAATTCACCCCTCCACTTT
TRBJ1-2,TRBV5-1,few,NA,CASSMGFLGRANYGYTF,TGCGCCAGCAGCATGGGGTTTCTTGGGAGGGCCAACTATGGCTACACCTTC
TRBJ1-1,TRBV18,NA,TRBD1,CASSPMPSRREGAEGTEAFF,TGTGCCAGCTCACCAATGCCTAGTCGAAGAGAGGGGGCTGAAGGTACTGAAGCTTTCTTT
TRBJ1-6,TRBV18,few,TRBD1,CASSTGTGGLSSPLHF,TGTGCCAGCTCGACCGGGACAGGGGGTTTATCATCACCCCTCCACTTT
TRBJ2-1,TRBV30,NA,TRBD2,CAWSLSGSVSNEQFF,TGTGCCTGGAGTTTGAGCGGGAGTGTTTCGAATGAGCAGTTCTTC